The clone carrying this T cell receptor (beta chain) was detected ten times or more. Its antigen is currently unknown. V gave up 2 bases and J gave up 6 bases, with 14 bases separating them. The V gene's germline CDR1 is GTSNPN and CDR2 SVGIG (reference sequence). The CDR3 is 13 amino acids. RNA transcripts yielded amplified TCR beta CDR3 regions. TCR CDR3 underwent first-round RT-PCR with the HTBI primer set. TCRdb passed the multiplex PCR reads through MiXCR, listing each CDR3 protein once. The sample lists around 340,000 distinct CDR3 sequences; approximately 15% were seen once. The record originates from a study of T cells in Graves' hyperthyroidism and ophthalmopathy. Study-level background: Pretreatment peripheral blood was obtained at initial diagnosis. Whole-study findings and limits: Most thyroid clonotypes expanded above 0.001 were also detected in blood.

The source is a woman in her 30s with Graves' hyperthyroidism. This chain connects TRBV30 to TRBJ2-7; D unresolved. The source material was blood. CDR3 residues: CAWSLSRVGEQYF. The CDR3 bases are TGTGCCTGGAGTCTCTCCCGAGTGGGCGAGCAGTACTTC.